This TCR beta chain was recorded in a study of cytomegalovirus exposure and HLA in healthy donors. Whole-study results and caveats: Reportedly, diagnosis of cytomegalovirus status by the classifier showed high specificity and sensitivity.

CDR1 and CDR2 (germline): GTSNPN, SVGIG (reference sequence). Trimming cost V 3 bases and J 2 bases; bases outside gene matches: 6. This CDR3 is built from 15 residues. Amplification used 60 Vbeta primers and 13 Jbeta primers. The repertoire was sequenced with immunoSEQ multiplex PCR; TCRdb's copy has only in-frame clones and lacks some. The sample has some 120,000 clones. About this clone: The antigen remains undetermined.

The chain carries TRBV30 and TRBJ2-7; 11 bases fit TRBD1. Sequencing used PBMCs. This sequence was found in a young man in good health and CMV-seronegative. The CDR3 is CAWSLAGQGAYEQYF. The CDR3 coding sequence is TGTGCCTGGAGCCTCGCGGGACAGGGGGCCTACGAGCAGTACTTC.